These 11 T cell receptor beta chains originate from one sample sequenced in a study of beta chain features in type 1 diabetes. Antigen specificity for these receptors is unknown. The authors reverse transcribed all of the isolated RNA, so sequencing captured expressed TCRB transcripts. The data were produced by immunoSEQ multiplex PCR, yet TCRdb's version contains in-frame clones alone and is incomplete. Of about 260,000 clones listed, approximately 25% are singletons. Whole-study findings and limits: Shorter TCRB CDR3s, moderately but significantly so, marked every one of the four CD4+ subsets in Type 1 diabetes patients.

Sequencing was done on a sample of naive CD4+ T cells from blood. These receptors all stem from a woman between 25 and 40 years old with type 1 diabetes.

This clone was picked up a small number of times. The chain combines TRBV29-1 with TRBJ2-3, with TRBD2 matching 7 bases. CDR1 is SQVTM and CDR2 is ANQGSEA in the germline V gene. This CDR3 has 14 residues. The V gene end was trimmed by 6 bases and the J gene end by 1 base; junction bases not matched to a gene: 7. CDR3 nucleotide sequence: TGCAGCGTCGATAGCGGGCGAGGCACAGATACGCAGTATTTT. This translates into CSVDSGRGTDTQYF.

This clone has a handful of counts. The V gene is TRBV25-1, the J gene TRBJ2-2, with 7 bases matching TRBD1. The CDR3 runs 14 residues. With 6 bases clipped from V and 5 bases from J, the junction kept 6 bases outside the gene matches. Germline assignment: CDR1 MGHDK and CDR2 SYGVNS. CDR3 sequence: CASRQGIGTGELFF. DNA for the CDR3: TGTGCCAGCAGACAGGGGATTGGGACCGGGGAGCTGTTTTTT.

This chain joins TRBV20-1 and TRBJ2-5; D is undetermined. V was trimmed by 6 bases and J by 5 bases, leaving 10 bases between them. Germline V gives CDR1 DFQATT, CDR2 SNEGSKA (reference sequence). The CDR3 loop spans 11 amino acids. CDR3 loop: CSAVAGETQYF. CDR3 DNA: TGCAGTGCCGTAGCCGGGGAGACCCAGTACTTC.

The rearrangement joins TRBV7-3 to TRBJ1-2; 7 bases map to TRBD1. The CDR3 has 14 amino acids. Germline CDR1 is SGHTA and CDR2 is FQGTGA. V lost 2 bases and J lost 4; bases outside the gene matches: 4. The CDR3 coding sequence is TGTGCCAGCAGCTTACGGGCAGGGGGCTATGGCTACACCTTC. It is translated as CASSLRAGGYGYTF. Using reference TRBV7-3 and TRBJ1-2 for the parts outside the CDR3, the full variable domain is GAGVSQTPSNKVTEKGKYVELRCDPISGHTALYWYRQSLGQGPEFLIYFQGTGAADDSGLPNDRFFAVRPEGSVSTLKIQRTERGDSAVYLCASSLRAGGYGYTFGSGTRLTVV.

In DNA, the CDR3 is TGTGCCAGCTCACCACTGTCGCGACAGATGAACACTGAAGCTTTCTTT. It specifies CASSPLSRQMNTEAFF. The rearrangement uses TRBV18 and TRBJ1-1; D might be TRBD1 (5 bases). There are 16 residues in the CDR3. The germline V gene has CDR1 KGHSH and CDR2 LQKENI. Trimming cost V 1 base and J 0 bases, with 12 bases left between them.

The CDR3 here is CASSRPRGGETQYF. The CDR3 DNA reads TGTGCCAGCAGTCGCCCTCGGGGGGGAGAGACCCAGTACTTC. The chain joins TRBV28 to TRBJ2-5; the match to TRBD2 covers 8 bases. Germline CDR1 MDHEN, CDR2 SYDVKM. Losses at the gene ends were 5 bases for V and 4 bases for J; bases not matched to a gene: 6. The length of the CDR3 is 14 residues.

This clone was picked up a small number of times. The rearrangement links TRBV9 to TRBJ1-1; 11 positions match TRBD1. With 0 bases clipped from V and 5 bases from J, the junction kept 12 bases outside the gene matches. CDR1 and CDR2 (germline): SGDLS, YYNGEE. The CDR3 loop spans 18 amino acids. CDR3 region: CASSVGLGTGGHITEAFF. CDR3 DNA sequence: TGTGCCAGCAGCGTAGGTCTCGGGACAGGGGGTCACATTACTGAAGCTTTCTTT.

This clone was picked up a small number of times. The chain employs TRBV29-1 and TRBJ2-7; no firm D call. Trimming took 6 bases from V and 0 from J, leaving 9 bases between them. CDR1 and CDR2 from the germline V gene are SQVTM and ANQGSEA. The CDR3 contains 12 residues. The CDR3 spells CSVGRTSYEQYF. The CDR3 bases are TGCAGCGTCGGTCGCACCTCCTACGAGCAGTACTTC.

V is TRBV9 and J is TRBJ1-2; 7 nucleotides align to TRBD1. The CDR3 has 16 residues. CDR1 is SGDLS and CDR2 is YYNGEE in the germline V gene. J lost 3 bases, V lost 4 bases, and 12 bases had no gene match. CDR3 region: CASSLDRAGVYYGYTF. The DNA for the CDR3 is TGTGCCAGCAGCCTAGACAGGGCAGGCGTGTACTATGGCTACACCTTC.

V and J are TRBV2 and TRBJ1-1, with 8 bases identical to TRBD1. Germline CDR1 reads SNHLY; CDR2 reads FYNNEI. The CDR3 loop spans 12 amino acids. J gave up 6 bases and V 4 bases, and 1 base lay outside the gene matches. The CDR3 DNA reads as TGTGCCAGCAGTGGGACAGGGCCTGAAGCTTTCTTT. Translation: CASSGTGPEAFF.

On this clone itself: One junction end disagrees with the germline gene, perhaps due to a read error. V usage is TRBV7-9 and J usage is TRBJ2-2; 8 bases line up with TRBD1. The germline gives CDR1 SEHNR, CDR2 FQNEAQ (reference sequence). This CDR3 region has 12 residues. Here the CDR3 DNA reads TGTGCCAGCAGCTTAGACCCGGACAGGGAGATTTTT. This sequence encodes CASSLDPDREIF.